Listed here are 13 T cell receptor beta chains from one sample, sequenced in a study of beta chain features in type 1 diabetes. The study reverse transcribed the entire isolated RNA, so it sequenced expressed TCRB transcripts. Sequenced by immunoSEQ multiplex PCR; TCRdb stores in-frame clones only, minus some. The sample includes hundreds of thousands of clones, roughly 16% of them seen just once. The source material was naive CD4+ T cells from blood. All receptors derive from a man aged 18 to 35 in good health.

This chain connects TRBV23-1 to TRBJ2-3, with unresolved D. TRBV23-1 is an open reading frame, and its role is uncertain. Trimming removed 0 bases from V and 3 bases from J, with 7 bases in between. The CDR3 runs to 14 residues. In nucleotides, the CDR3 is TGCGCCAGCAGTCAATCGACCTTTACAGATACGCAGTATTTT. This sequence encodes CASSQSTFTDTQYF.

The gene calls are TRBV15 and TRBJ2-7; tentatively, D is TRBD1 (6 bases). The V and J ends lost 1 base and 3 bases respectively, with 10 bases between them. Looked up from germline, CDR1 is LNHNV and CDR2 is YYDKDF (reference sequence). There are 14 residues in the CDR3. The CDR3 region is CATSRAGVLYEQYF. CDR3 in DNA: TGTGCCACCAGCAGAGCAGGGGTCCTCTACGAGCAGTACTTC.

This clone has only a few counts. V gene TRBV2 combines with J gene TRBJ1-5, with TRBD1 identical over 9 bases. Trimming cost V 6 bases and J 7 bases; bases outside gene matches: 7. The CDR3 runs 14 residues. Germline V gene data show CDR1 as SNHLY and CDR2 as FYNNEI. For the CDR3, the DNA is TGTGCCAGCAGCAGGGACAGGGAAATCCAGCCCCAGCATTTT. Translation: CASSRDREIQPQHF. Based on the CDR3 plus reference TRBV2 and TRBJ1-5, the full variable domain is EPEVTQTPSHQVTQMGQEVILRCVPISNHLYFYWYRQILGQKVEFLVSFYNNEISEKSEIFDDQFSVERPDGSNFTLKIRSTKLEDSAMYFCASSRDREIQPQHFGDGTRLSIL.

The genes are TRBV5-1 and TRBJ2-7, with D maybe TRBD1 (6 bases). The CDR3 totals 16 residues. Germline V gene data show CDR1 as SGHRS and CDR2 as YFSETQ. V shed 3 bases and J shed 1 base, with 17 bases lying between them. The CDR3 loop is CASSSSRGPRSYEQYF. CDR3 bases: TGCGCCAGCAGCTCCTCCAGGGGCCCGCGATCCTACGAGCAGTACTTC.

This clone was counted between two and nine times. The chain carries TRBV4-2 and TRBJ2-6, with D unclear. Looked up from germline, CDR1 is LGHNA and CDR2 is YNFKEQ. V was clipped by 6 bases and J by 0 bases, with 6 bases between them. There are 14 residues in the CDR3. The CDR3 here is CASRLGSGANVLTF. DNA of the CDR3: TGTGCCAGCAGGCTGGGCTCTGGGGCCAACGTCCTGACTTTC.

This clone was observed once. The chain links TRBV28 to TRBJ2-4; 7 bases line up with TRBD1. J lost 1 base, V lost 3 bases, and 12 bases had no gene match. The germline CDR1 and CDR2 sequences are MDHEN and SYDVKM. CDR3 length: 18 amino acids. In DNA, the CDR3 is TGTGCCAGCAGTTTCGCGACAGGGTTGGGATCGGCCAAAAACATTCAGTACTTC. Protein product: CASSFATGLGSAKNIQYF.

This clone came up a few times. This rearrangement joins TRBV7-2 to TRBJ1-6; D not certain. Germline lookup yields CDR1 SGHTA and CDR2 FQGNSA. Trimming shortened V by 0 bases and J by 10 bases, and 7 bases separated the two germline ends. The CDR3 loop spans 13 amino acids. CDR3 sequence reads: CASSLAGYSPLHF. The CDR3 DNA follows: TGTGCCAGCAGCTTAGCTGGGTACTCACCCCTCCACTTT.

The chain employs TRBV7-6 and TRBJ2-1, with 8 bases that match TRBD1. The V gene's germline CDR1 is SGHVS and CDR2 FNYEAQ. This CDR3 contains 16 residues. The ends lost 5 bases at V and 0 bases at J; junction bases unmatched: 6. CDR3 amino acids: CASSKIGQGSYNEQFF. Written as DNA, the CDR3 is TGTGCCAGCAGCAAAATTGGACAGGGCTCCTACAATGAGCAGTTCTTC. The full variable domain, in which reference TRBV7-6 and TRBJ2-1 provide the parts outside the CDR3, is GAGVSQSPRYKVTKRGQDVALRCDPISGHVSLYWYRQALGQGPEFLTYFNYEAQQDKSGLPNDRFSAERPEGSISTLTIQRTEQRDSAMYRCASSKIGQGSYNEQFFGPGTRLTVL.

This clone was observed a few times. J is TRBJ1-2 and V is TRBV7-3; the D gene is possibly TRBD1 (6 bases). The CDR3 consists of 15 residues. CDR1 SGHTA and CDR2 FQGTGA come from the germline V gene. V lost 4 bases, J lost 6 bases, and 18 bases lay in between. The CDR3 is CASSSADRSIHGYTF. The CDR3 DNA sequence: TGTGCCAGCAGCTCCGCAGACAGGTCAATCCATGGCTACACCTTC.

Only a few counts were recorded for this clone. In the same sample, other DNA sequences code for this CDR3. The chain joins TRBV20-1 to TRBJ2-1, with D unclear. CDR1 is DFQATT and CDR2 is SNEGSKA in the germline V gene (reference sequence). The CDR3 loop spans 11 amino acids. V lost 3 bases, J lost 6 bases, and 6 bases lay in between. CDR3 amino acids: CSASRTNEQFF. The CDR3 DNA follows: TGCAGTGCTAGCCGAACCAATGAGCAGTTCTTC.

This clone came up a few times. The V call is TRBV6-6, the J call TRBJ1-5, with 9 positions matching TRBD1. The CDR3 length is 15 residues. The germline V gene encodes CDR1 MNHNY and CDR2 SVGAGI (reference sequence). Unmatched junction bases numbered 5, after V lost 6 bases and J lost 2 bases. CDR3 loop: CASSRDRAGNQPQHF. The CDR3 DNA sequence: TGTGCCAGCAGCCGGGACAGGGCTGGCAATCAGCCCCAGCATTTT.

This sequence joins TRBV4-1 and TRBJ2-1; 11 nucleotides match TRBD2. The CDR3 totals 16 residues. Trimming removed 2 bases from V and 3 bases from J; junction bases left unmatched: 3. Germline lookup yields CDR1 MGHRA and CDR2 YSYEKL. The CDR3 reads CASSQTSGSLYNEQFF. The CDR3, as DNA: TGCGCCAGCAGCCAAACTAGCGGGAGCCTCTACAATGAGCAGTTCTTC.

This rearrangement joins TRBV4-3 to TRBJ2-3; D gene uncertain. V dropped 0 bases and J dropped 4 bases, with 5 bases sitting between them. This CDR3 spans 13 amino acids. The germline V gene has CDR1 LGHNA and CDR2 YSLEER. The CDR3 loop is CASSQEVSDTQYF. The CDR3 DNA reads as TGCGCCAGCAGCCAAGAAGTTTCAGATACGCAGTATTTT.